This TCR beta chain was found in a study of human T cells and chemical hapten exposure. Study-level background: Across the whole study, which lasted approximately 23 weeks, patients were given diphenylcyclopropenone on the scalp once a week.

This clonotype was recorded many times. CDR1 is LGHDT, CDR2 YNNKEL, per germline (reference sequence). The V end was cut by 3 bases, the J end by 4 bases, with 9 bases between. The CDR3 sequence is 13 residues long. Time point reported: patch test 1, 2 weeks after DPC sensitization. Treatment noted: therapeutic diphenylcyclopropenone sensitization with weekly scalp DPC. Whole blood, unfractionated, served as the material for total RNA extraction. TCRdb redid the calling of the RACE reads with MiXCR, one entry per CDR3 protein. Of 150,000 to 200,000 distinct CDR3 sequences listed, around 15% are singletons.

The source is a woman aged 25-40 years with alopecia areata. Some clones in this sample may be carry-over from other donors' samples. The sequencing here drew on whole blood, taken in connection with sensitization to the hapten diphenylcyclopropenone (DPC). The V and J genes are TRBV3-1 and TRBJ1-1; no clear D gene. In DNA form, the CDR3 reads TGTGCCAGCAGCCATTTGGACCCCACTGAAGCTTTCTTT. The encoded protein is CASSHLDPTEAFF.